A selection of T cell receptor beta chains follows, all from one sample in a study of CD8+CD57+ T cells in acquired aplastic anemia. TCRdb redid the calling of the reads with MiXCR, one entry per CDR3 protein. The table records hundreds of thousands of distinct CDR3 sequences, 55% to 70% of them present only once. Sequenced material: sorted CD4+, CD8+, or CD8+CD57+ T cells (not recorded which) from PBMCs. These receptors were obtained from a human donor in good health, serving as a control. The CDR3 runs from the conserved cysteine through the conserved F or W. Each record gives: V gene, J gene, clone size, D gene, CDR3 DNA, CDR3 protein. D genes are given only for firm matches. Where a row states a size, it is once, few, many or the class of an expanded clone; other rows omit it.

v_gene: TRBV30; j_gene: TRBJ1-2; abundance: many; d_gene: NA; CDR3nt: TGTGCCTGGAGCCCGGACATAGGCTACACCTTC; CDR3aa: CAWSPDIGYTF
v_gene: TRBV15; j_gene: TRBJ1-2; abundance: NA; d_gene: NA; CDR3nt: TGTGCCAGCACCAAACAGGAGCTAGCTAAGTCTGGCTACACCTTC; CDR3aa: CASTKQELAKSGYTF
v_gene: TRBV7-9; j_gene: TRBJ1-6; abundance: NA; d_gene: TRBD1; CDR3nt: TGTGCCAGCAGCTTACCATACCAAAAACACAGGGGACAGCTCCACTTT; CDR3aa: CASSLPYQKHRGQLHF
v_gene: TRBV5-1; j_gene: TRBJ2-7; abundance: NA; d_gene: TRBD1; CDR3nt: TGCGCCAGCAGCTTAGTCCCTGCGACAGGGCTATACTTC; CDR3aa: CASSLVPATGLYF
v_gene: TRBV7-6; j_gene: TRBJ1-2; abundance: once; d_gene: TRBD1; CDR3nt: TGTGCCAGCAGCGTTACAGGGGGCAATGATGCTGACGAGACCTTC; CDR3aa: CASSVTGGNDADETF
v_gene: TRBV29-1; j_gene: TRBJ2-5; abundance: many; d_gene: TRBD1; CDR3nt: TGCAGCGTTGCCACAGGGGCCCAAGAGACCCAGTACTTC; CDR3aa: CSVATGAQETQYF
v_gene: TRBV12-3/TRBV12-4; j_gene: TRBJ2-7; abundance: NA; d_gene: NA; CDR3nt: TGTGCCAGCACCGTAGATTTCGACGAGCAGTACTTC; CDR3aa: CASTVDFDEQYF
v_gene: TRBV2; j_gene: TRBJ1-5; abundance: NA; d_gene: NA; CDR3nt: TGTGCCAGCAGCTTGGACAGTAGCAATCAGCCCCAGCATTTT; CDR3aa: CASSLDSSNQPQHF
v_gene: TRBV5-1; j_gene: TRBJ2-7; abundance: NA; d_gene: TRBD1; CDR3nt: TGCGCCAGCAGCATTAAGGGGACAGGGGGTTATGAGCAGTACTTC; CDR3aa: CASSIKGTGGYEQYF
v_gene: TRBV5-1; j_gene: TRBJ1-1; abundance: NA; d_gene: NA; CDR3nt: TGCGCCAGCAGCTTGGGGGGGCTAGACACTGAAGCTTTCTTT; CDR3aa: CASSLGGLDTEAFF
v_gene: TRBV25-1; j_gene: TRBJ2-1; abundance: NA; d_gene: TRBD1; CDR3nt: TGTGCCAGCAGTCCACCTGCCCCCGGGACAGCTTACTACGAGCAGTTCTTC; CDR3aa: CASSPPAPGTAYYEQFF
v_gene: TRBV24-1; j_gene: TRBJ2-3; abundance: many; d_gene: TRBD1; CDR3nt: TGTGCCACCAGTGACCCTGGGAGCGGTGGCAGGGGGCGCAGAGATACGCAGTATTTT; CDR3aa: CATSDPGSGGRGRRDTQYF
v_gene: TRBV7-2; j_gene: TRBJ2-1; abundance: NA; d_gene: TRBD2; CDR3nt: TGTGCCAGCAGCTTAGTGGCTAGACTAGCAGGCTCCTACAATGAGCAGTTCTTC; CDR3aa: CASSLVARLAGSYNEQFF
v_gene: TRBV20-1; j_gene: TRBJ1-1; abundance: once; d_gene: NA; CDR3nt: TGCAGTGCTAAGGCTAGCGGGGACGAGAAAGCTTTCTTT; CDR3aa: CSAKASGDEKAFF
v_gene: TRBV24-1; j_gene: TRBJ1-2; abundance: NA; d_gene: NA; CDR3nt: TGTGCCACCAGTGATGCAGCTTTAAACTATGCCTACACCTTC; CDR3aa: CATSDAALNYAYTF
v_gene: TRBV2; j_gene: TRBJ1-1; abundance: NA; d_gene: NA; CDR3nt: TGTGCCAGCACTGCATGGACCTACAATGAACAGTTCTTT; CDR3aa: CASTAWTYNEQFF
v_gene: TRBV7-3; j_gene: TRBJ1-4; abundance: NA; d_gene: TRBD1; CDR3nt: TGCGCCAGCAGCCTGTCGGGACAGAACAATGAAAAACTGTTTTTT; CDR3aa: CASSLSGQNNEKLFF
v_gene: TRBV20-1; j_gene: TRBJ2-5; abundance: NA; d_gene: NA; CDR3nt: TGCAGTGCTAGAAGCGACAGCCAAGAGACCCAGTACTTC; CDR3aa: CSARSDSQETQYF
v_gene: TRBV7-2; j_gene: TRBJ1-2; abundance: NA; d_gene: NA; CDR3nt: TGTGCCAGCAGCCCAGACAGTACGTATGGCTACACCTTC; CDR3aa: CASSPDSTYGYTF
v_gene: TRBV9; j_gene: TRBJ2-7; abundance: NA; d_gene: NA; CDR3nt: TGTGCCAGCAGCGTAGGTTGGCAGCTCGGCTACGAGCAGTACTTC; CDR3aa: CASSVGWQLGYEQYF
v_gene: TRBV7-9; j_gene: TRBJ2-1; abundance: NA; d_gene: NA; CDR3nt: TGTGCCAGCAGCTTGGAGGGCATGAACACTGAAGCTTTCTTC; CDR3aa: CASSLEGMNTEAFF
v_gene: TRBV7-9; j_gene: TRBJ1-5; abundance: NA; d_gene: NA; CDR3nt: TGTGCCAGCAGCTTAAGACGGGGCATAGTTCCTTTCTTTCATTTT; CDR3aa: CASSLRRGIVPFFHF
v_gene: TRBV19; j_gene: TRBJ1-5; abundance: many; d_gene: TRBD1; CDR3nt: TGTGCCAGTATTCTCAGAACAGGGGATCAGCCCCAGCATTTT; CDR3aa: CASILRTGDQPQHF
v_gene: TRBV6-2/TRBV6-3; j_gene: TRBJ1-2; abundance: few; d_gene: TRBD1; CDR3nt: TGTGCCAGCAGTACACTATCCGGGACAGGCTACGGTTATGGCTACACCTTC; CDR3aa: CASSTLSGTGYGYGYTF
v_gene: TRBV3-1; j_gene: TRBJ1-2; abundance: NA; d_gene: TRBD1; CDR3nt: TGTGCCAGCAGACAGGGGGTTACCAACTATGGCTACACCTTC; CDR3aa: CASRQGVTNYGYTF
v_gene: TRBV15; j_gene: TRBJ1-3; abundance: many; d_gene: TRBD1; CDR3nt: TGTGCCACCAGCATCGACGGGACAGGGGGAAACACCATATATTTT; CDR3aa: CATSIDGTGGNTIYF
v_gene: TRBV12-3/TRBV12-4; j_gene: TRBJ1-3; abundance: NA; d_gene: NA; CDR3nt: TGTGCCAGCAGTACAGTGCCGGGCGCGTCGGGAAACACCACATATTTT; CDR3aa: CASSTVPGASGNTTYF
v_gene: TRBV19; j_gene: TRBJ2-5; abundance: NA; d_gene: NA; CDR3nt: TGTGCCAGTAGTCCGAGGATCAGGGTCGGAGAGACCCAGTACTTC; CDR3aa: CASSPRIRVGETQYF
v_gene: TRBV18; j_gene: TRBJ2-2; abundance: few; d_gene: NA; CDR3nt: TGTGCCAGCTCACCACGGACAGTATCGACGAACACCGGGGAGCTGTTTTTT; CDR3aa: CASSPRTVSTNTGELFF
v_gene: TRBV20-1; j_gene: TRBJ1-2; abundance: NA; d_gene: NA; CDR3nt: NA; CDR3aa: CSASSSTGTHPNYGCTF
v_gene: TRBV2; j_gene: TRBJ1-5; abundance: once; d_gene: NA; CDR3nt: TGTGCCAGCAGTTCGGACACAGACACCTATGGCCCCACCCATTTT; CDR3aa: CASSSDTDTYGPTHF
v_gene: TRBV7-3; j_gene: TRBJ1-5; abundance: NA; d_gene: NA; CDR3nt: TGTGCCAGCAGCCAAAGACGGCCAGTTAGGAACCAGCCCCAGCATTTT; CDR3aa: CASSQRRPVRNQPQHF
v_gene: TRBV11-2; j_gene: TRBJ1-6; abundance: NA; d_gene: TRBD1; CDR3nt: TGTGCCAGCAGCGCAGCGGGACAGGATTCACCCCTCCACTTT; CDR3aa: CASSAAGQDSPLHF
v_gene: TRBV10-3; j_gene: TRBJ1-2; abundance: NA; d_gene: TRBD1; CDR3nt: TGTGCCATCAGTGCTCCTCAACAGGGGCCGGCTAACTATGGCTACACCTTC; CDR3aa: CAISAPQQGPANYGYTF
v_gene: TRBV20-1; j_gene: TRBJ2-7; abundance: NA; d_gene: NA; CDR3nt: TGCAGTGCTAGAGTATCCATGGCTATGGCCGACGAGCAGTACTTC; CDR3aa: CSARVSMAMADEQYF
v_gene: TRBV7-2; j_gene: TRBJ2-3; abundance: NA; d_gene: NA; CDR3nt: TGCGCCAGCAGGGAGCTAACGGGCACGGATACGCAGTATTTT; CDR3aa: CASRELTGTDTQYF
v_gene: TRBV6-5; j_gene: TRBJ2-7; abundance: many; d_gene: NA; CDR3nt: TGTGCCAGCAGACGGTCAGGGGTCGGGGAGCAGTACTTC; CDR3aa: CASRRSGVGEQYF
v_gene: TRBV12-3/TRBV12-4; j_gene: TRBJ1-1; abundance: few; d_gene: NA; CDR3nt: TGTGCCAGCATCCCCATCCGATCCCCGGGACCGAGGGACACTGAAGCTTTCTTT; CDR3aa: CASIPIRSPGPRDTEAFF
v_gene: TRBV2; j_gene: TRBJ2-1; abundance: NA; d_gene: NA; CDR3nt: TGTGCCAGCAGCGTAGGACGGGGGATGTTGGATGAGCAGTTCTTC; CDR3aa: CASSVGRGMLDEQFF
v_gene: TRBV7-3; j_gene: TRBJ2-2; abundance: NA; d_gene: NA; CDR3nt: TGTGCCAGCAGCTTAGTCCCGGGACCTACCGGGTATTTGTTTTTT; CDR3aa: CASSLVPGPTGYLFF